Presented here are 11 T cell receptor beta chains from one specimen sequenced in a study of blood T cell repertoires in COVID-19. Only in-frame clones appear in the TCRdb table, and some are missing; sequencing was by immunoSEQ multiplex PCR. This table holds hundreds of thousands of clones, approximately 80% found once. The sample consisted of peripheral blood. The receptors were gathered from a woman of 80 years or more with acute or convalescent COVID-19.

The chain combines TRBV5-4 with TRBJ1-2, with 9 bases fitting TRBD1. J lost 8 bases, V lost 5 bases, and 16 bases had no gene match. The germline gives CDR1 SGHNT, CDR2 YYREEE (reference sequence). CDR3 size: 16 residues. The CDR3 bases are TGTGCCAGCAGGGAACCGGGACAGGGAGAGGTCTTCGGCTACACCTTC. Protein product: CASREPGQGEVFGYTF.

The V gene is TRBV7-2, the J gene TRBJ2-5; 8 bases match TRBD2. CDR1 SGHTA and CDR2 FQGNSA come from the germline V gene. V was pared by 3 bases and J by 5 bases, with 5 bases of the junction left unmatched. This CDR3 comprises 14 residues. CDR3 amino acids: CASSFGLARETQYF. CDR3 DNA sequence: TGTGCCAGCAGCTTCGGACTAGCCCGGGAGACCCAGTACTTC.

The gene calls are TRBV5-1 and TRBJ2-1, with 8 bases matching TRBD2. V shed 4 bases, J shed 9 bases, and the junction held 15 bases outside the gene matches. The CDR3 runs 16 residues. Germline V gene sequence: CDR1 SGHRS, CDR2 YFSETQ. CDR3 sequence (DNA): TGCGCCAGCAGCAAGCTAGCGGGCTCCCCCCGAGGTGAGCAGTTCTTC. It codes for CASSKLAGSPRGEQFF.

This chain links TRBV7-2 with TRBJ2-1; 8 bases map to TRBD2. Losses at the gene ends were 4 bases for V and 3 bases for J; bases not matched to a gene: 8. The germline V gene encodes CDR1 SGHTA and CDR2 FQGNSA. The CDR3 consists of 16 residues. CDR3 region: CASSWQGGGNYNEQFF. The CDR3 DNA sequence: TGTGCCAGCAGCTGGCAGGGCGGGGGGAACTACAATGAGCAGTTCTTC. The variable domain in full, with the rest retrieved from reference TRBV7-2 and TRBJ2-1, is GAGVSQSPSNKVTEKGKDVELRCDPISGHTALYWYRQSLGQGLEFLIYFQGNSAPDKSGLPSDRFSAERTGGSVSTLTIQRTQQEDSAVYLCASSWQGGGNYNEQFFGPGTRLTVL.

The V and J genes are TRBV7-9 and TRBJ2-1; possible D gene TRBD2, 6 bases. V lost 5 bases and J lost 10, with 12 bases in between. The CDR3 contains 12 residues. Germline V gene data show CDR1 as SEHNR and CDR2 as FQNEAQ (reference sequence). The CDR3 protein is CASSRLASEQFF. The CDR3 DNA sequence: TGTGCCAGCAGCCGTCTAGCGTCGGAGCAGTTCTTC.

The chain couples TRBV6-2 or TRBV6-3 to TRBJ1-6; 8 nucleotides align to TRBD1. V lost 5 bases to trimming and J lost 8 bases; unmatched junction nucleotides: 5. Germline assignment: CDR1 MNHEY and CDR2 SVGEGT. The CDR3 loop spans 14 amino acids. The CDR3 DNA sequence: TGTGCCAGCAGTCGGGACAGGACCGATTCACCCCTCCACTTT. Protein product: CASSRDRTDSPLHF.

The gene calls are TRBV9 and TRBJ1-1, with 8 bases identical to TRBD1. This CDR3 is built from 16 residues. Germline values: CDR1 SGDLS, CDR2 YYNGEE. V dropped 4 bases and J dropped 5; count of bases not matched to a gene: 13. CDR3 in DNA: TGTGCCAGCAGCCTAAGACAGGGGTCGGGAAGTACTGAAGCTTTCTTT. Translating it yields CASSLRQGSGSTEAFF.

CDR3 bases: TGTGCCAGCAGCGTAAGCGGAAGCTCCTACAATGAGCAGTTCTTC. Its protein product is CASSVSGSSYNEQFF. The chain carries TRBV9 and TRBJ2-1; perhaps TRBD2 as D (5 bases). This CDR3 is 15 amino acids long. Germline lookup yields CDR1 SGDLS and CDR2 YYNGEE. V was clipped by 1 base and J by 0 bases, with 8 bases between them. Full variable domain (missing parts from reference TRBV9 and TRBJ2-1): DSGVTQTPKHLITATGQRVTLRCSPRSGDLSVYWYQQSLDQGLQFLIQYYNGEERAKGNILERFSAQQFPDLHSELNLSSLELGDSALYFCASSVSGSSYNEQFFGPGTRLTVL.

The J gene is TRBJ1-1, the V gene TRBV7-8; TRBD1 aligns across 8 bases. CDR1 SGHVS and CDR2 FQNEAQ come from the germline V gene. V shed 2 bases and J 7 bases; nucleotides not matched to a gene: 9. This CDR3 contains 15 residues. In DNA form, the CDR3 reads TGTGCCAGCAGCTTACCCGGGACAGGTGTTTTTGAAGCTTTCTTT. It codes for CASSLPGTGVFEAFF. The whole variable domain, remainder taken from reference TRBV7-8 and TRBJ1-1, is GAGVSQSPRYKVAKRGQDVALRCDPISGHVSLFWYQQALGQGPEFLTYFQNEAQLDKSGLPSDRFFAERPEGSVSTLKIQRTQQEDSAVYLCASSLPGTGVFEAFFGQGTRLTVV.

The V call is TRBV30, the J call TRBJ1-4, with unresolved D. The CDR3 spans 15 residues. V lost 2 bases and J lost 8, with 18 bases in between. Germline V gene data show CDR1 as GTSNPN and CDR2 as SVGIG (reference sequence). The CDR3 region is CAWSTRERLGEKLFF. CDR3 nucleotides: TGTGCCTGGAGTACCCGGGAACGCTTAGGGGAAAAACTGTTTTTT.

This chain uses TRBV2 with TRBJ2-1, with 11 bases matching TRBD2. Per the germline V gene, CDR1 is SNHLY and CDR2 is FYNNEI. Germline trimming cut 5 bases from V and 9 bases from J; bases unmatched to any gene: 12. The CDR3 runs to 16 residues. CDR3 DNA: TGTGCCAGCAGTCGCCGACTAGCGGGATCTTATACTGAGCAGTTCTTC. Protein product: CASSRRLAGSYTEQFF.